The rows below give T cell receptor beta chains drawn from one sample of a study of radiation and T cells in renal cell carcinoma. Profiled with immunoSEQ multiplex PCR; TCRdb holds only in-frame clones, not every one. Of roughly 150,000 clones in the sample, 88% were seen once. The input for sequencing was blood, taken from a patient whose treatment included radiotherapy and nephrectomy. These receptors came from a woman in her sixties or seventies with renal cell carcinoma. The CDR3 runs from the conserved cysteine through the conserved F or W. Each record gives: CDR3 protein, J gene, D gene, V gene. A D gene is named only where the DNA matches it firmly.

CDR3aa: CASSLGQANYGYTF
j_gene: TRBJ1-2
d_gene: NA
v_gene: TRBV7-6

CDR3aa: CASRTGPYQNIQYF
j_gene: TRBJ2-4
d_gene: NA
v_gene: TRBV2

CDR3aa: CASRFSGGGETQYF
j_gene: TRBJ2-5
d_gene: TRBD2
v_gene: TRBV6-1

CDR3aa: CASSLEVGSSPLHF
j_gene: TRBJ1-6
d_gene: NA
v_gene: TRBV5-1

CDR3aa: CASSLDRGRYGYTF
j_gene: TRBJ1-2
d_gene: TRBD1
v_gene: TRBV5-4

CDR3aa: CASSEVVGTTNYGYTF
j_gene: TRBJ1-2
d_gene: NA
v_gene: TRBV2

CDR3aa: CASSPTAGLNYGYTF
j_gene: TRBJ1-2
d_gene: NA
v_gene: TRBV5-4

CDR3aa: CASSSSGQGQLFF
j_gene: TRBJ1-4
d_gene: TRBD1
v_gene: TRBV5-1

CDR3aa: CASSQMNRKYGYTF
j_gene: TRBJ1-2
d_gene: NA
v_gene: TRBV4-1

CDR3aa: CASSPGGEQPQHF
j_gene: TRBJ1-5
d_gene: TRBD1
v_gene: TRBV19

CDR3aa: CASSEVTIPGNTIYF
j_gene: TRBJ1-3
d_gene: NA
v_gene: TRBV2

CDR3aa: CAISESGANSYNEQFF
j_gene: TRBJ2-1
d_gene: NA
v_gene: TRBV10-3

CDR3aa: CASSSGTSDESTQYF
j_gene: TRBJ2-3
d_gene: TRBD2
v_gene: TRBV4-2

CDR3aa: CASSLFRTANTEAFF
j_gene: TRBJ1-1
d_gene: NA
v_gene: TRBV7-2

CDR3aa: CASIKTLSSYEQYF
j_gene: TRBJ2-7
d_gene: NA
v_gene: TRBV6-6

CDR3aa: CASRWGAIVVADTQYF
j_gene: TRBJ2-3
d_gene: NA
v_gene: TRBV2

CDR3aa: CASSWGRGNTEAFF
j_gene: TRBJ1-1
d_gene: NA
v_gene: TRBV7-2

CDR3aa: CASSQDVSDEQFF
j_gene: TRBJ2-1
d_gene: NA
v_gene: TRBV4-2

CDR3aa: CASSLSGSGFVHAFF
j_gene: TRBJ1-1
d_gene: NA
v_gene: TRBV11-2

CDR3aa: CASSRTGLGQPQHF
j_gene: TRBJ1-5
d_gene: TRBD1
v_gene: TRBV7-9

CDR3aa: CASSPGQNYGYTF
j_gene: TRBJ1-2
d_gene: TRBD1
v_gene: TRBV6-1

CDR3aa: CASRGGPTRRETQYF
j_gene: TRBJ2-5
d_gene: NA
v_gene: TRBV19

CDR3aa: CASSLARGAGTEAFF
j_gene: TRBJ1-1
d_gene: NA
v_gene: TRBV5-1

CDR3aa: CASSLEVNQPQHF
j_gene: TRBJ1-5
d_gene: NA
v_gene: TRBV5-1

CDR3aa: CASSEGVRGTEAFF
j_gene: TRBJ1-1
d_gene: NA
v_gene: TRBV2

CDR3aa: CASSVGFGGRYEQYF
j_gene: TRBJ2-7
d_gene: NA
v_gene: TRBV9

CDR3aa: CASSQSPRGPGGYTF
j_gene: TRBJ1-2
d_gene: TRBD1
v_gene: TRBV4-1

CDR3aa: CASSPRAGGRTDTQYF
j_gene: TRBJ2-3
d_gene: TRBD2
v_gene: TRBV27

CDR3aa: CAGTGGNFYGYTF
j_gene: TRBJ1-2
d_gene: TRBD1
v_gene: TRBV30

CDR3aa: CASSPGGTEAFF
j_gene: TRBJ1-1
d_gene: NA
v_gene: TRBV27

CDR3aa: CASSRDRAPTYGYTF
j_gene: TRBJ1-2
d_gene: TRBD1
v_gene: TRBV11-2